This T cell receptor beta chain was observed in a study of T cell responses to AZD1222 COVID-19 vaccine. Study findings and constraints: Spike-wide coverage was observed for vaccine-associated CD4 TCRs, with dominant responses at 160-218 and 743-854. The donor cohort was predominantly white British with a female majority, and clonal diversity may have been underestimated.

Clones were read by immunoSEQ multiplex PCR, and TCRdb kept only the in-frame ones, dropping some. The sample includes tens of thousands of clones, roughly 85% seen only once; the top ten take roughly 6%. The CDR3 has 17 residues. V lost 0 bases, J lost 2 bases, and 5 bases stayed unmatched. CDR1 is LGHDT and CDR2 is YNNKEL in the germline V gene (reference sequence). A remark on this clone: Its antigen is as yet unknown.

V gene TRBV3-1 (or the pseudogene TRBV3-2) combines with J gene TRBJ2-1; 9 bases are a match to TRBD2. Sequences were derived from peripheral blood, sampled 28 days after the second AZD1222 dose. The origin of this receptor is an adult who received the AZD1222 COVID-19 vaccine. As DNA, the CDR3 is TGTGCCAGCAGCCAAGATCTAGTAGCGGGGGCCTACAATGAGCAGTTCTTC. Encoded protein: CASSQDLVAGAYNEQFF.